Each of the 20 T cell receptor beta chains below was sequenced from the same sample in a study of blood T cell repertoires in COVID-19. Method: immunoSEQ multiplex PCR; TCRdb's copy keeps in-frame clones and lacks some. The sample includes around 300,000 clones, approximately 85% of them seen just once. Source material: peripheral blood. These receptors came from a human donor in a cohort sampled during active COVID-19.

The chain employs TRBV5-4 and TRBJ2-3; 7 nucleotides match TRBD2. The germline V gene has CDR1 SGHNT and CDR2 YYREEE (reference sequence). The CDR3 extends over 15 amino acids. With 1 base clipped from V and 0 bases from J, the junction kept 2 bases outside the gene matches. CDR3 region: CASSLTSVSTDTQYF. The DNA for the CDR3 is TGTGCCAGCAGCTTGACTAGCGTGAGCACAGATACGCAGTATTTT. Drawing the rest from reference TRBV5-4 and TRBJ2-3, the complete variable domain is ETGVTQSPTHLIKTRGQQVTLRCSSQSGHNTVSWYQQALGQGPQFIFQYYREEENGRGNFPPRFSGLQFPNYSSELNVNALELDDSALYLCASSLTSVSTDTQYFGPGTRLTVL.

The genes are TRBV5-1 and TRBJ2-5; 8 bases are shared with TRBD2. This CDR3 spans 14 amino acids. Trimming at V came to 2 bases and at J to 2 bases, leaving 2 bases not matched to a gene. Germline assignment: CDR1 SGHRS and CDR2 YFSETQ. CDR3 region: CASSLAGVQETQYF. In DNA, the CDR3 is TGCGCCAGCAGCTTAGCGGGAGTTCAAGAGACCCAGTACTTC.

This clone occurred a few times. V usage is TRBV7-8 and J usage is TRBJ2-7, with 11 nucleotides matching TRBD1. The trim removed 2 bases at V and 6 bases at J, leaving 12 bases unmatched. This CDR3 is built from 17 residues. The germline CDR1 and CDR2 sequences are SGHVS and FQNEAQ. For the CDR3, the DNA is TGTGCCAGCAGCTTACGGGGCCCCGGGACAGGGGGAGCCGAGCAGTACTTC. Translation gives CASSLRGPGTGGAEQYF.

This clone was recorded once. V is TRBV5-1 and J is TRBJ1-4; D is unresolved. V was clipped by 5 bases and J by 0 bases, with 5 bases between them. The CDR3 is 13 amino acids. Germline-derived CDR1 and CDR2 are SGHRS and YFSETQ. The CDR3 region has the DNA TGCGCCAGCAGTCAGGCAACTAATGAAAAACTGTTTTTT. The encoded protein is CASSQATNEKLFF.

The chain combines TRBV19 with TRBJ1-1; D is unresolved. Trimming removed 5 bases from V and 0 bases from J, with 10 bases in between. The germline V gene encodes CDR1 LNHDA and CDR2 SQIVND (reference sequence). The CDR3 length is 14 residues. Here the CDR3 DNA reads TGTGCCAGTAGTCCACAGAGGGTGAACACTGAAGCTTTCTTT. As protein: CASSPQRVNTEAFF.

The J gene is TRBJ2-1, the V gene TRBV5-5, with 9 nucleotides matching TRBD2. CDR3 length equals 15 residues. J lost 3 bases, V lost 4 bases, and 5 bases had no gene match. CDR1 SGHKS and CDR2 YYEKEE come from the germline V gene (reference sequence). CDR3 in amino acids: CASSRTSGLYNEQFF. In nucleotides, the CDR3 is TGTGCCAGCAGCCGAACTAGCGGGCTCTACAATGAGCAGTTCTTC.

The chain links TRBV10-2 to TRBJ1-1; D is possibly TRBD1 (5 bases). Germline CDR1 and CDR2: WSHSY and SAAADI. CDR3 size: 15 residues. Trimming took 2 bases from V and 1 from J, leaving 11 bases between them. The CDR3 nucleotides are TGCGCCAGCAGTGAGCCTGGGGCAGGGAACACTGAAGCTTTCTTT. As protein: CASSEPGAGNTEAFF.

The chain couples TRBV6-5 to TRBJ1-5, with TRBD1 matching 11 bases. Germline V gene lookup returns CDR1 MNHEY and CDR2 SVGAGI. This CDR3 is built from 14 residues. J lost 7 bases, V lost 5 bases, and 4 bases had no gene match. This CDR3 is CASSPRDRGQPQHF. CDR3 DNA sequence: TGTGCCAGCAGTCCCCGGGACAGGGGGCAGCCCCAGCATTTT.

The count of this clone is one. The V and J genes are TRBV10-3 and TRBJ1-1; maybe TRBD1 (6 bases). Germline lookup yields CDR1 ENHRY and CDR2 SYGVKD. The CDR3 runs to 14 residues. V lost 2 bases and J 6 bases, leaving 13 bases between the germline ends. The CDR3 protein is CAISEKGVLPEAFF. The CDR3 coding sequence is TGTGCCATCAGTGAGAAGGGGGTACTCCCTGAAGCTTTCTTT.

V is TRBV5-1 and J is TRBJ2-7; 8 positions match TRBD2. Germline V gives CDR1 SGHRS, CDR2 YFSETQ. The ends lost 4 bases at V and 0 bases at J; junction bases unmatched: 6. The CDR3 extends over 15 amino acids. The CDR3, as DNA: TGCGCCAGCAGCCCGGGAGGGGCGAGCTCCTACGAGCAGTACTTC. Translation: CASSPGGASSYEQYF.

The rearrangement joins TRBV19 to TRBJ2-7; 8 nucleotides match TRBD1. CDR1 is LNHDA and CDR2 is SQIVND in the germline V gene (reference sequence). The CDR3 loop spans 14 amino acids. V gave up 4 bases and J gave up 3 bases; unmatched junction bases: 5. The CDR3: CASSKPGQGYEQYF. CDR3 nucleotides: TGTGCCAGTAGTAAACCAGGACAGGGCTACGAGCAGTACTTC.

The chain couples TRBV10-3 to TRBJ1-1; 10 positions match TRBD1. Germline CDR1 reads ENHRY; CDR2 reads SYGVKD. The CDR3 length is 14 residues. With 6 bases clipped from V and 2 bases from J, the junction kept 3 bases outside the gene matches. CDR3 DNA: TGTGCCATCAGAGGGACAGGGGATAACACTGAAGCTTTCTTT. Amino acid sequence: CAIRGTGDNTEAFF.

V gene TRBV29-1 combines with J gene TRBJ2-1; 8 nucleotides line up with TRBD2. The germline V gene has CDR1 SQVTM and CDR2 ANQGSEA. The CDR3 is 12 residues long. The V gene end was trimmed by 6 bases and the J gene end by 9 bases; junction bases not matched to a gene: 7. The CDR3 is CSVAGTSGEQFF. CDR3 DNA: TGCAGCGTGGCCGGGACTAGTGGTGAGCAGTTCTTC.

V is TRBV7-9 and J is TRBJ2-3; TRBD2 matches at 12 bases. The CDR3 extends over 16 amino acids. The germline gives CDR1 SEHNR, CDR2 FQNEAQ (reference sequence). J was trimmed by 3 bases and V by 5 bases; bases with no gene match: 6. CDR3 nucleotide sequence: TGTGCCAGCAGCAAGACTAGCGGGAGTGGTACAGATACGCAGTATTTT. It codes for CASSKTSGSGTDTQYF.

This clone was counted between two and nine times. The V and J genes are TRBV5-1 and TRBJ2-1, with TRBD1 matching over 7 bases. The CDR3 is 15 residues long. V lost 0 bases and J lost 2; bases outside the gene matches: 2. Germline V gives CDR1 SGHRS, CDR2 YFSETQ. CDR3 sequence: CASSLEGQPYNEQFF. The CDR3 coding sequence is TGCGCCAGCAGCTTGGAGGGACAGCCCTACAATGAGCAGTTCTTC.

The gene calls are TRBV7-9 and TRBJ2-5; 7 bases match TRBD2. The CDR3 is made up of 13 amino acids. Germline CDR1 reads SEHNR; CDR2 reads FQNEAQ (reference sequence). V shed 2 bases and J 3 bases; nucleotides not matched to a gene: 0. The CDR3 protein is CASSLLAEETQYF. The CDR3 nucleotides are TGTGCCAGCAGCTTACTAGCGGAAGAGACCCAGTACTTC.

The chain links TRBV19 to TRBJ2-1; 9 nucleotides align to TRBD2. The CDR3 runs 15 residues. The germline gives CDR1 LNHDA, CDR2 SQIVND (reference sequence). V was clipped by 9 bases and J by 4 bases; unmatched bases: 10. The CDR3 DNA reads as TGTGCCAGCAATACCGGACTAGCGCAATACAATGAGCAGTTCTTC. This sequence encodes CASNTGLAQYNEQFF.

CDR3 DNA sequence: TGCGCCAGCCGGAGGGGAACGGACTACGAGCAGTACTTC. This translates into CASRRGTDYEQYF. The J gene is TRBJ2-7, the V gene TRBV5-1; a weak D match, TRBD2 (6 bases). CDR3 length: 13 residues. V was trimmed by 7 bases and J by 3 bases, leaving 14 bases between them. Germline CDR1 SGHRS, CDR2 YFSETQ.

Notes on this clone: This sample also contains other DNA sequences that code for the same CDR3. V is TRBV5-1 and J is TRBJ2-7; D is uncertain. The ends were cut back, 0 bases at V and 2 bases at J, with 6 bases in the middle. The CDR3 spans 13 residues. CDR1 and CDR2 from the germline V gene are SGHRS and YFSETQ. The CDR3 loop reads CASSLDGAYEQYF. Written as DNA, the CDR3 is TGCGCCAGCAGCTTGGACGGAGCCTACGAGCAGTACTTC.

The chain is built from TRBV19 and TRBJ1-1, with D unresolved. V was trimmed by 1 base and J by 1 base, leaving 10 bases between them. The CDR3 consists of 15 residues. Germline V gives CDR1 LNHDA, CDR2 SQIVND (reference sequence). CDR3 loop: CASSIAVTRNTEAFF. CDR3 nucleotides: TGTGCCAGTAGTATAGCCGTCACGAGGAACACTGAAGCTTTCTTT. Full variable domain (missing parts from reference TRBV19 and TRBJ1-1): DGGITQSPKYLFRKEGQNVTLSCEQNLNHDAMYWYRQDPGQGLRLIYYSQIVNDFQKGDIAEGYSVSREKKESFPLTVTSAQKNPTAFYLCASSIAVTRNTEAFFGQGTRLTVV.